This T cell receptor beta chain originates from a study of blood T cell repertoires in COVID-19. Study at large: Both acute and convalescent COVID-19 samples were obtained from the United States, Italy and Spain. T cells, B-cell-depleted T cells, or PBMCs supplied cDNA or gDNA.

This CDR3 is built from 13 residues. V was shortened by 5 bases and J by 8 bases, with 15 bases between the two germline ends. CDR1 and CDR2 (germline): SNHLY, FYNNEI. Original processing notes: Reference gene primer amplification gave nucleated cell count estimates. Profiling relied on immunoSEQ multiplex PCR, and the TCRdb table lists in-frame clones only, not all of them. That table gives V, J and clone size, and the DNA gave D and trimming. The sample yields approximately 150,000 clones, approximately 84% seen once. The sequence derives from a human donor in a cohort sampled during active COVID-19. The chain joins TRBV2 to TRBJ1-2, with D possibly matching TRBD1 (5 bases). Input material: peripheral blood. The CDR3 protein is CASSLGGKGGYTF. The CDR3 DNA is TGTGCCAGCAGTTTGGGCGGGAAGGGGGGCTACACCTTC. Based on the CDR3 plus reference TRBV2 and TRBJ1-2, the full variable domain is EPEVTQTPSHQVTQMGQEVILRCVPISNHLYFYWYRQILGQKVEFLVSFYNNEISEKSEIFDDQFSVERPDGSNFTLKIRSTKLEDSAMYFCASSLGGKGGYTFGSGTRLTVV.